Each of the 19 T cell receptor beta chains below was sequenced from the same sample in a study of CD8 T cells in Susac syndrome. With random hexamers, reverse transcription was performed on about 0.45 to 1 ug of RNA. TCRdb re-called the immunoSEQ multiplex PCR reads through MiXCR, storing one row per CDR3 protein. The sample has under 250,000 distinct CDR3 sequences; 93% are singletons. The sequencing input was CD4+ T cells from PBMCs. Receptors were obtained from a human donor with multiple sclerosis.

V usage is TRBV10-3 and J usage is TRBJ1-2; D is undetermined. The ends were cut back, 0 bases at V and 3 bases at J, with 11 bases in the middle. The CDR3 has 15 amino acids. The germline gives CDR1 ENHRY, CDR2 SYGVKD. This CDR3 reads CAISESPGLHYGYTF. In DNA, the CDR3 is TGTGCCATCAGTGAGTCTCCTGGCCTCCACTATGGCTACACCTTC.

The CDR3 protein is CASSSGLPVEQYV. The CDR3 region has the DNA TGTGCCAGCAGTTCGGGACTGCCGGTTGAGCAGTACGTC. The chain joins TRBV2 to TRBJ2-7; tentatively, D is TRBD2 (6 bases). V lost 5 bases and J 7 bases, leaving 15 bases between the germline ends. There are 13 residues in the CDR3. CDR1 and CDR2 from the germline V gene are SNHLY and FYNNEI.

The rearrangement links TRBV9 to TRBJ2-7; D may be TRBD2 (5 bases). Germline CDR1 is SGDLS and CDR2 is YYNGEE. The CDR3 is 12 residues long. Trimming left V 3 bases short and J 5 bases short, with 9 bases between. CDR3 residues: CASSGGQDEQYF. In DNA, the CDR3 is TGTGCCAGCAGCGGAGGGCAGGACGAGCAGTACTTC.

The CDR3 DNA reads TGTGCCAGCAGCCCACAGGGGGAATTTGGCTACACCTTC. This codes for CASSPQGEFGYTF. The chain links TRBV3-1 to TRBJ1-2; TRBD1 agrees at 8 bases. The CDR3 runs 13 residues. The trim removed 4 bases at V and 7 bases at J, leaving 5 bases unmatched. Germline V gene data show CDR1 as LGHDT and CDR2 as YNNKEL (reference sequence).

The CDR3 nucleotides are TGTGCCACCAGTGCAGTCACCGGGGAGCTGTTTTTT. This encodes CATSAVTGELFF. J is TRBJ2-2 and V is TRBV24-1; D is ambiguous. V was trimmed by 5 bases and J by 4 bases, leaving 4 bases between them. CDR3 size: 12 residues. Germline loops: CDR1 KGHDR, CDR2 SFDVKD.

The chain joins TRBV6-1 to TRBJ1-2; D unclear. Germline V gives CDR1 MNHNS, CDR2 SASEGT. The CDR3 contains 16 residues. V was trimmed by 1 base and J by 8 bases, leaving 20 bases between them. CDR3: CASSEGGGPLTTGYTF. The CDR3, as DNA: TGTGCCAGCAGTGAAGGTGGTGGACCGCTAACAACAGGCTACACCTTC.

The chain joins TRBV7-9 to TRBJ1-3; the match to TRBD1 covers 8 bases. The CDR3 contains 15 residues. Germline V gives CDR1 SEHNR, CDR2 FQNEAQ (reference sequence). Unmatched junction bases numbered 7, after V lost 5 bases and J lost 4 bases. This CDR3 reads CASSRSGGSGNTIYF. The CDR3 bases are TGTGCCAGCAGCCGATCAGGGGGCTCGGGAAACACCATATATTTT.

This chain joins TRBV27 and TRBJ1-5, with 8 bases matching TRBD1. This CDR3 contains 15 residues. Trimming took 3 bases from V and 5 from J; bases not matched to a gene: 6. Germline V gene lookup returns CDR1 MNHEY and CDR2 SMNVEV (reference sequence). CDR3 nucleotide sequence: TGTGCCAGCAGTTTCGACGGACAGGGCCATCAGCCCCAGCATTTT. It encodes CASSFDGQGHQPQHF.

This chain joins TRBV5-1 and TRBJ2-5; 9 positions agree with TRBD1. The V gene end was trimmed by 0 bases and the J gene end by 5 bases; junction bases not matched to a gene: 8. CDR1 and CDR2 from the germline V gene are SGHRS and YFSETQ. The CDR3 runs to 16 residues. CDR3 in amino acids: CASSLGPTGGTETQYF. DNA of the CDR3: TGCGCCAGCAGCTTGGGGCCGACAGGGGGTACGGAGACCCAGTACTTC.

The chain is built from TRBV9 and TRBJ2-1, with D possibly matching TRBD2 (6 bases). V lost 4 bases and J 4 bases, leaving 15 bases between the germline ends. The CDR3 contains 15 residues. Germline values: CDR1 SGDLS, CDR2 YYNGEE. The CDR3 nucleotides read TGTGCCAGCAGCTTCCGGGACTGGGGGTACAATGAGCAGTTCTTC. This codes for CASSFRDWGYNEQFF.

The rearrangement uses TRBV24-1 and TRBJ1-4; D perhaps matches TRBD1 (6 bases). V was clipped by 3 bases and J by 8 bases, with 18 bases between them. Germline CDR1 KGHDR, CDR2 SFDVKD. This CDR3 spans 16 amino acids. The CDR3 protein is CATSDTRGHGDEKLFF. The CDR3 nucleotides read TGTGCCACCAGTGATACCCGGGGACACGGGGACGAAAAACTGTTTTTT.

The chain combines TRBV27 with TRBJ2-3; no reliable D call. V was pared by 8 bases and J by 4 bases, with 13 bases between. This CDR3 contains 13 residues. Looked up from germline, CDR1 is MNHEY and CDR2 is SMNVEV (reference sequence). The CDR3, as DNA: TGTGCCAGCGCACTACCCTGGGCAGATACGCAGTATTTT. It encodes CASALPWADTQYF.

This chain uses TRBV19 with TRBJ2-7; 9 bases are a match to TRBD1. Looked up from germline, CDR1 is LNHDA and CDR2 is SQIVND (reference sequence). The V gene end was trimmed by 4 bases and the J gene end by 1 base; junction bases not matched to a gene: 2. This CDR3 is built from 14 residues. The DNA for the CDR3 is TGTGCCAGTAGTACGGGACAGGGTTCCTACGAGCAGTACTTC. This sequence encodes CASSTGQGSYEQYF. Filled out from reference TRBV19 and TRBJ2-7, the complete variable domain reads DGGITQSPKYLFRKEGQNVTLSCEQNLNHDAMYWYRQDPGQGLRLIYYSQIVNDFQKGDIAEGYSVSREKKESFPLTVTSAQKNPTAFYLCASSTGQGSYEQYFGPGTRLTVT.

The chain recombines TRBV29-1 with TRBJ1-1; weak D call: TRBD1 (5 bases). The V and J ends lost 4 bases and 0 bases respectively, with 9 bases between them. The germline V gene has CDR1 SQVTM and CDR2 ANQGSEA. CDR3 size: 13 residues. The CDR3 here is CSVVKGLNTEAFF. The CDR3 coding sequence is TGCAGCGTTGTGAAGGGGTTGAACACTGAAGCTTTCTTT.

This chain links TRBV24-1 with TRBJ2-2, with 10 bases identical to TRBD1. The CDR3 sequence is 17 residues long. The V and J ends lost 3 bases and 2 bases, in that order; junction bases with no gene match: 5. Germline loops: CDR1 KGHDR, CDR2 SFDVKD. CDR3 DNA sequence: TGTGCCACCAGTGATACGACAGGGGGCTTAAACACCGGGGAGCTGTTTTTT. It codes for CATSDTTGGLNTGELFF.

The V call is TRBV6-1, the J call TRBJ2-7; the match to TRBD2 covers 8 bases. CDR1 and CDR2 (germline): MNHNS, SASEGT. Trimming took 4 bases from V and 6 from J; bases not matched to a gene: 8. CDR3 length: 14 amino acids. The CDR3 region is CASSARQRESEQYV. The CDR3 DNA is TGTGCCAGCAGTGCCCGACAGCGGGAGTCCGAGCAGTACGTC.

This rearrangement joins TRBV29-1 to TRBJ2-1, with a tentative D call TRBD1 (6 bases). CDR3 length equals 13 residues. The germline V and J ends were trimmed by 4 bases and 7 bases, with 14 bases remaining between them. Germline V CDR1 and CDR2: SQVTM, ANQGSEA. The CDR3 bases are TGCAGCGTTGGAGCGCAGGGGTGGAATGAGCAGTTCTTC. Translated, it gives CSVGAQGWNEQFF.

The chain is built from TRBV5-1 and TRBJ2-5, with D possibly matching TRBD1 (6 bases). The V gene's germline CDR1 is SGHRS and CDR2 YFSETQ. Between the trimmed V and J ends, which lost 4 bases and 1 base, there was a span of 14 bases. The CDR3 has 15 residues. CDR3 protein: CASSGTPDSQETQYF. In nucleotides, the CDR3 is TGCGCCAGCAGCGGAACCCCGGACAGCCAAGAGACCCAGTACTTC.

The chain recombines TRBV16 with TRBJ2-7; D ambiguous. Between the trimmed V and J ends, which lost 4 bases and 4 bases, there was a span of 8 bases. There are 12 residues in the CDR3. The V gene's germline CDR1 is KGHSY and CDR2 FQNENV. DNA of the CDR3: TGTGCCAGCAGCCGTACGGGTTACGAGCAGTACGTC. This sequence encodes CASSRTGYEQYV.